Shown below are 9 T cell receptor beta chains from a single sample sequenced in a study of human T cells and chemical hapten exposure. Regarding time point: patch test 1, 2 weeks after DPC sensitization. The treatment was: therapeutic diphenylcyclopropenone sensitization with weekly scalp DPC. Each CDR3 protein is one row after TCRdb ran MiXCR on the RACE reads. The data contain fewer than 500,000 distinct CDR3 sequences, approximately 4.4% of them singletons. The sequences come from whole blood, collected in connection with sensitization to the hapten diphenylcyclopropenone (DPC). These receptors were collected from a woman in her 50s with alopecia areata. Some clones in this sample may be carry-over from other donors' samples.

In its sample, this clonotype was seen a few times. This chain uses TRBV12-3 or TRBV12-4 with TRBJ2-4, with D perhaps TRBD2 (5 bases). With 5 bases removed from V and 0 bases from J, the gap between germline ends came to 14 bases. The CDR3 is made up of 16 amino acids. DNA of the CDR3: TGTGCCAGCAGTGTGCACGGAGGTCTAGCCAAAAACATTCAGTACTTC. This translates into CASSVHGGLAKNIQYF.

This clonotype was recorded many times. This rearrangement joins TRBV7-2 to TRBJ1-6; no clear D gene. V was trimmed by 1 base and J by 9 bases, leaving 1 base between them. The germline V gene has CDR1 SGHTA and CDR2 FQGNSA. The CDR3 spans 11 residues. The CDR3 here is CASSLGSPLHF. Written as DNA, the CDR3 is TGTGCCAGCAGCTTAGGTTCACCCCTCCACTTT.

In this sample, this clonotype turned up many times. The V and J genes are TRBV28 and TRBJ2-7; D may match TRBD1 or TRBD2 (6 bases each). The V end was cut by 6 bases, the J end by 5 bases, with 17 bases between. This CDR3 has 14 residues. Germline V lookup: CDR1 MDHEN, CDR2 SYDVKM. CDR3 in amino acids: CASSPLRGQNEQYF. As DNA, the CDR3 is TGTGCCAGCAGCCCGCTTCGGGGGCAAAACGAGCAGTACTTC.

In its sample, this clonotype was seen a few times. This chain connects TRBV7-2 to TRBJ1-1; the match to TRBD1 covers 7 bases. Germline V gene lookup returns CDR1 SGHTA and CDR2 FQGNSA. This CDR3 region has 15 residues. The V gene end was trimmed by 5 bases and the J gene end by 3 bases; junction bases not matched to a gene: 9. The CDR3, as DNA: TGTGCCAGCAGCGATTATGGACAGGCCTACACTGAAGCTTTCTTT. This codes for CASSDYGQAYTEAFF.

This clonotype was counted many times. The chain is built from TRBV10-3 and TRBJ1-1; D is ambiguous. The CDR3 consists of 13 residues. The V end was cut by 4 bases, the J end by 0 bases, with 6 bases between. Germline V gene data show CDR1 as ENHRY and CDR2 as SYGVKD. CDR3 amino acids: CAISGVLNTEAFF. CDR3 DNA sequence: TGTGCCATCAGTGGGGTCCTGAACACTGAAGCTTTCTTT.

The CDR3 protein is CASSYQGGDYEQYF. CDR3 in DNA: TGTGCCAGCAGTTACCAGGGGGGTGATTACGAGCAGTACTTC. The rearrangement uses TRBV6-5 and TRBJ2-7, with D possibly TRBD1 on 7 matching bases. CDR1 and CDR2 from the germline V gene are MNHEY and SVGAGI. Trimming left V 2 bases short and J 4 bases short, with 12 bases between. The CDR3 has 14 residues.

The chain links TRBV10-3 to TRBJ2-2; 10 bases are shared with TRBD1. The CDR3 runs to 19 residues. Germline loops: CDR1 ENHRY, CDR2 SYGVKD. V lost 4 bases, J lost 4 bases, and 15 bases stayed unmatched. The CDR3: CAISGMNPGGQGPTGELFF. CDR3 bases: TGTGCCATCAGTGGAATGAACCCGGGGGGACAGGGGCCCACCGGGGAGCTGTTTTTT.

The chain links TRBV29-1 to TRBJ2-1, with 9 bases identical to TRBD1. Unmatched junction bases numbered 14, after V lost 7 bases and J lost 4 bases. This CDR3 has 16 amino acids. Germline V CDR1 and CDR2: SQVTM, ANQGSEA. The CDR3 coding sequence is TGCAGCGCGGACTTGAGGACAGGGGTTTCGTACAATGAGCAGTTCTTC. Its protein is CSADLRTGVSYNEQFF.

This clonotype was counted ten times or more. The chain is built from TRBV7-6 and TRBJ2-5; the D gene is possibly TRBD1 (7 bases). Germline V gene sequence: CDR1 SGHVS, CDR2 FNYEAQ. V lost 5 bases and J lost 9, with 16 bases in between. The CDR3 covers 13 residues. The DNA for the CDR3 is TGTGCCAGCAGCCCGGGACAGCCGGGGGCCCAGTACTTC. It specifies CASSPGQPGAQYF.